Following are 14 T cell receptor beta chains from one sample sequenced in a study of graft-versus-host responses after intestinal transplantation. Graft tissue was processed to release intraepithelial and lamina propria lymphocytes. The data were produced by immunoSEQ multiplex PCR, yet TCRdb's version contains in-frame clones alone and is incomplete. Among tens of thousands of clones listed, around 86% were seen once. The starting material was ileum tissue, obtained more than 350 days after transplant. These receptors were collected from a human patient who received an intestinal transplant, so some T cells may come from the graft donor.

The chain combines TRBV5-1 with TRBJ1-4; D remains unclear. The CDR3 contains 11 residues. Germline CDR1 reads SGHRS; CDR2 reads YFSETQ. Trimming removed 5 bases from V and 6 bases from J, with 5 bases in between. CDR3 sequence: CASSRDEKLFF. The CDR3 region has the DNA TGCGCCAGCAGTAGGGATGAAAAACTGTTTTTT.

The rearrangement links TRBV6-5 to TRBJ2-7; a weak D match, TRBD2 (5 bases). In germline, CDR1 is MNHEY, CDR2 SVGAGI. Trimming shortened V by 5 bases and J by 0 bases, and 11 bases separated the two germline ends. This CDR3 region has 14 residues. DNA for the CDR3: TGTGCCAGCAGTGGACGGGCGGGCTCCTACGAGCAGTACTTC. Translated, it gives CASSGRAGSYEQYF.

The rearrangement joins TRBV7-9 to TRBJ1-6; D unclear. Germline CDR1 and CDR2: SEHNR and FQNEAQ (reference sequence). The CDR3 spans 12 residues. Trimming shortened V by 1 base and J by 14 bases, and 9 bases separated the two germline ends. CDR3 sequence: CASSLEEGTLHF. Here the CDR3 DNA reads TGTGCCAGCAGCTTAGAGGAGGGCACCCTCCACTTT.

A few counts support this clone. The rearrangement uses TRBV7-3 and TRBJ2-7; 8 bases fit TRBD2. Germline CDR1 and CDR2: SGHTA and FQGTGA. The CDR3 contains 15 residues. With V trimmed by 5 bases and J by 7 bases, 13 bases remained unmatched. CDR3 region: CASSLTGGPRREQYF. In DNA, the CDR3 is TGTGCCAGCAGCCTGACGGGGGGGCCAAGGCGGGAGCAGTACTTC.

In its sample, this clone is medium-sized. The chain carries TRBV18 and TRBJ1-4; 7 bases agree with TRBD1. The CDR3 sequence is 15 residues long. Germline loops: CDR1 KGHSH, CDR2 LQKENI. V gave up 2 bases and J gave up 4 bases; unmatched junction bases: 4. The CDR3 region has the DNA TGTGCCAGCTCACCATTGAACAGGGGTAATGAAAAACTGTTTTTT. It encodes CASSPLNRGNEKLFF.

Here the CDR3 DNA reads TGTGCCAGCAGTTTTCGGGGCCCTGGGCTAGCGGACCTATTCAATGAGCAGTTCTTC. It specifies CASSFRGPGLADLFNEQFF. The chain combines TRBV27 with TRBJ2-1; 7 positions agree with TRBD2. Germline CDR1 reads MNHEY; CDR2 reads SMNVEV (reference sequence). The junction had 20 bases not matched to a gene; V was cut back by 3 bases and J by 6 bases. The CDR3 has 19 amino acids.

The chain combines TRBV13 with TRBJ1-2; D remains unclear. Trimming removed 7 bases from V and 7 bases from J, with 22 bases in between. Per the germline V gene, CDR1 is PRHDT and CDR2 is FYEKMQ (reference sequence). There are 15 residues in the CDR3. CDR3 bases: TGTGCCAGCAATGGAGGAGAGGCAGTCCACGGTGGCTACACCTTC. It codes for CASNGGEAVHGGYTF.

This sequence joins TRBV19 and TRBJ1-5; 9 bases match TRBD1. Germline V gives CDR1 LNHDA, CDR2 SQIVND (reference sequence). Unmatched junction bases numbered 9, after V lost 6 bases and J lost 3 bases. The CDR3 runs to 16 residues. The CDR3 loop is CASSLTGTGTNQPQHF. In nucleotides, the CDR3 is TGTGCCAGTAGCTTGACCGGGACAGGGACCAATCAGCCCCAGCATTTT.

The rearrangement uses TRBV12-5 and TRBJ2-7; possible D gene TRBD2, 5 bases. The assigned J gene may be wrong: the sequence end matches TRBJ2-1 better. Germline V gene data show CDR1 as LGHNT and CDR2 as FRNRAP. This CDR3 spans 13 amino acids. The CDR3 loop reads CASGPTINNEQFF. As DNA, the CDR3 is TGTGCTAGTGGTCCGACTATTAACAATGAGCAGTTCTTC.

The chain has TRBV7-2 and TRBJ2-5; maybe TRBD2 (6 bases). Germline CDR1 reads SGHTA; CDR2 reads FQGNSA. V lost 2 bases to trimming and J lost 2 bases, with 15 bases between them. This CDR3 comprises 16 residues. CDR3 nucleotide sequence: TGTGCCAGCAGCTTAAACCCGGGACTTGTACAAGAGACCCAGTACTTC. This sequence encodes CASSLNPGLVQETQYF. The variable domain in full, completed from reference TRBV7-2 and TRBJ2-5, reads GAGVSQSPSNKVTEKGKDVELRCDPISGHTALYWYRQSLGQGLEFLIYFQGNSAPDKSGLPSDRFSAERTGGSVSTLTIQRTQQEDSAVYLCASSLNPGLVQETQYFGPGTRLLVL.

CDR3 DNA: TGTGCCGTAAAAAAGGGAGATGAGCAGTTCTTC. It encodes CAVKKGDEQFF. The chain employs TRBV19 and TRBJ2-1, with D possibly being TRBD2 (5 bases). Germline assignment: CDR1 LNHDA and CDR2 SQIVND (reference sequence). Trimming removed 11 bases from V and 8 bases from J, with 13 bases in between. This CDR3 region has 11 residues.

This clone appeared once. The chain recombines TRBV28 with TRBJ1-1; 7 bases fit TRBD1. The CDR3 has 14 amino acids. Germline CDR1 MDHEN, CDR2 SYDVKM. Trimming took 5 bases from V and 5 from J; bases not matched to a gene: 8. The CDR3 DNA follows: TGTGCCAGCAGTCCCCGGGACAGTGGGACTGAAGCTTTCTTT. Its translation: CASSPRDSGTEAFF.

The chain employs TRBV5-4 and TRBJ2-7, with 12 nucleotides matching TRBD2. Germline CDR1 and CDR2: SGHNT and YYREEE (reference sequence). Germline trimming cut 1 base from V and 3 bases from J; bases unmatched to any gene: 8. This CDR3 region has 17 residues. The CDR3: CASSLLGLAGGIYEQYF. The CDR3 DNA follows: TGTGCCAGCAGCTTGTTGGGGCTAGCGGGGGGGATCTACGAGCAGTACTTC.

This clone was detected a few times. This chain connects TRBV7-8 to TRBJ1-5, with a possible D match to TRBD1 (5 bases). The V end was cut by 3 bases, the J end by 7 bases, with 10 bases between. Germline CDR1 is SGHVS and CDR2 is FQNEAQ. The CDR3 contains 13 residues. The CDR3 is CASSFQGEQPQHF. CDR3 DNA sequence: TGTGCCAGCAGCTTTCAGGGAGAACAGCCCCAGCATTTT.